This T cell receptor (beta chain) was identified during a study of early T cells in non-severe SARS-CoV-2 infection. Study summary: Chains were not paired, and sequencing was done on bulk RNA from unsorted whole blood.

Overall study results and limits: There was a bias toward anti-spike CD8 responses in VDJdb matching, which missed private and CD4 specificities.

One entry per CDR3 protein results from TCRdb running MiXCR on the 5' RACE reads. The data hold 100,000 or so distinct CDR3 sequences, with around 14% observed a single time. This clonotype has more than one count but fewer than ten. The antigen is undetermined. The CDR3 runs to 14 residues. Germline V gene data show CDR1 as KGHDR and CDR2 as SFDVKD. The ends were cut back, 2 bases at V and 1 base at J, with 7 bases in the middle. The sample was whole blood. V gene TRBV24-1 combines with J gene TRBJ2-5; D is uncertain. The receptor was derived from an adult who was a healthcare worker with PCR-confirmed SARS-CoV-2 infection or an uninfected control (not recorded which). The CDR3 DNA reads as TGTGCCACCAGTGATTGGAAGGTCCAAGAGACCCAGTACTTC. Amino acid sequence: CATSDWKVQETQYF.